This T cell receptor (beta chain) derives from a study of T-cell reconstitution after alpha-beta-depleted transplantation in children. This CDR3 is 14 amino acids long. Germline lookup yields CDR1 DFQATT and CDR2 SNEGSKA (reference sequence). V lost 3 bases and J lost 1; bases outside the gene matches: 5. This clonotype was counted at least ten times. Molecular barcoding with unique molecular identifiers was used for the TCRbeta library. TCRdb re-derived calls from the PCR reads in MiXCR, one entry per CDR3 protein. The sample yields hundreds of thousands of distinct CDR3 sequences, 15% to 20% seen once.

Sequences were derived from PBMCs from the stem cell graft donor, sampled from the stem cell graft. The sequence came from a human donor who donated a stem cell graft to a child with acute myeloid leukemia. The chain recombines TRBV20-1 with TRBJ2-5; the match to TRBD2 covers 7 bases. The CDR3 sequence: CSASGEGVQETQYF. The DNA of the CDR3 is TGCAGTGCTAGCGGGGAGGGTGTCCAAGAGACCCAGTACTTC.